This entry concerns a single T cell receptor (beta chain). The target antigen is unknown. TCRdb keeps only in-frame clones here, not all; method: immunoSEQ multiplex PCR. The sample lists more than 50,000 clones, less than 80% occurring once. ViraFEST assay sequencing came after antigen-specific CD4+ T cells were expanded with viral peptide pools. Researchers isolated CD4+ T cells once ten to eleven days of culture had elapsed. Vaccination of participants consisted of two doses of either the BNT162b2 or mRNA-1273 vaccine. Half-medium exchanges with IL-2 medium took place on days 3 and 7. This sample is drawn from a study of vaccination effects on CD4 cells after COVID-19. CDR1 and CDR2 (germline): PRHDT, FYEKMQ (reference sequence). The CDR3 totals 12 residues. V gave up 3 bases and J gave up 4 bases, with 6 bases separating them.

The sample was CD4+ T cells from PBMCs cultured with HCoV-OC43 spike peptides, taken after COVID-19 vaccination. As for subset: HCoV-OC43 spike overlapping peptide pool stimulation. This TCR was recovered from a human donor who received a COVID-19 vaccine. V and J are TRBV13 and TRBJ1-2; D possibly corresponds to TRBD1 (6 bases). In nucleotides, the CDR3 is TGTGCCAGCAGCTTCAGGGGCTATGGCTACACCTTC. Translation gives CASSFRGYGYTF.